The TCR beta chain described here comes from a study of blood T cell repertoires in COVID-19. The assay was immunoSEQ multiplex PCR, and TCRdb's table has in-frame clones only and misses some. The data show about 270,000 clones, roughly nine tenths seen once. This clone showed up just once. The germline gives CDR1 MNHEY, CDR2 SVGAGI. The length of the CDR3 is 15 residues. The V segment lost 8 bases and the J segment 1 base; nucleotides outside the gene matches: 1. The TCR comes from a woman in her forties or fifties who had recovered from COVID-19. J is TRBJ2-6 and V is TRBV6-5; 11 bases line up with TRBD2. Sequencing was done on a sample of PBMCs or T cells enriched from blood (not recorded which). The CDR3 loop reads CASVAGGSGANVLTF. The CDR3 DNA follows: TGTGCCAGCGTAGCGGGGGGGTCTGGGGCCAACGTCCTGACTTTC.